This passage covers 14 T cell receptor beta chains from one sample sequenced in a study of ipilimumab plus nivolumab after autologous stem cell transplantation. Profiling relied on immunoSEQ multiplex PCR, and the TCRdb table lists in-frame clones only, not all of them. The sample holds more than 15,000 clones; roughly 80% are singletons and the top ten take approximately 34%. The sample consisted of PBMCs, taken in a trial of ipilimumab plus nivolumab as post-transplant consolidation. These receptor sequences come from a male donor with diffuse large B-cell lymphoma.

CDR3 amino acids: CASSTSTTDTQYF. CDR3 coding DNA: TGTGCCAGCTCGACTAGCACCACAGATACGCAGTATTTT. The chain carries TRBV6-6 and TRBJ2-3; 7 nucleotides line up with TRBD2. There are 13 residues in the CDR3. After removal of 8 bases from V and 2 bases from J, the junction contained 4 bases not matched to a gene. Germline V gene sequence: CDR1 MNHNY, CDR2 SVGAGI (reference sequence).

The gene calls are TRBV6-1 and TRBJ2-2, with 9 bases fitting TRBD1. The ends lost 7 bases at V and 5 bases at J; junction bases unmatched: 8. CDR1 MNHNS and CDR2 SASEGT come from the germline V gene. This CDR3 spans 15 amino acids. The CDR3 nucleotides are TGTGCCAGCACGCCGGGACAGGGCGGAACCGGGGAGCTGTTTTTT. Translated: CASTPGQGGTGELFF.

V usage is TRBV5-1 and J usage is TRBJ1-1; 7 positions agree with TRBD1. CDR1 and CDR2 from the germline V gene are SGHRS and YFSETQ. The CDR3 loop spans 14 amino acids. Trimming took 4 bases from V and 5 from J; bases not matched to a gene: 8. DNA of the CDR3: TGCGCCAGCAGCCGAGGGGGACAGAAAACTGAAGCTTTCTTT. It specifies CASSRGGQKTEAFF.

As to this clone: One junction end disagrees with the germline gene, perhaps due to a read error. The CDR3 region is CASSFGLAGGGETQYF. The CDR3 DNA sequence: TGTGCTAGCAGCTTTGGACTAGCGGGAGGAGGAGAGACCCAGTACTTC. This chain links TRBV7-7 with TRBJ2-5; 14 bases are a match to TRBD2. This CDR3 has 16 amino acids. Germline V gene data show CDR1 as SSHAT and CDR2 as FNYEAQ (reference sequence).

This clone appeared once. The gene calls are TRBV6-1 and TRBJ1-1, with a tentative D call TRBD1 (5 bases). The CDR3 length is 14 residues. Germline-derived CDR1 and CDR2 are MNHNS and SASEGT. The germline V and J ends were trimmed by 6 bases and 2 bases, with 13 bases remaining between them. The CDR3 reads CASSLRATNTEAFF. The CDR3 DNA is TGTGCCAGCAGCCTCAGGGCCACCAACACTGAAGCTTTCTTT.

The CDR3 region is CASSSEPGTGLVTF. CDR3 bases: TGCGCCAGCAGCTCCGAACCCGGGACAGGGTTAGTCACCTTC. The V and J genes are TRBV5-1 and TRBJ1-2; 9 bases agree with TRBD1. There are 14 residues in the CDR3. Germline assignment: CDR1 SGHRS and CDR2 YFSETQ. V gave up 3 bases and J gave up 13 bases; unmatched junction bases: 13. Based on the CDR3 plus reference TRBV5-1 and TRBJ1-2, the full variable domain is KAGVTQTPRYLIKTRGQQVTLSCSPISGHRSVSWYQQTPGQGLQFLFEYFSETQRNKGNFPGRFSGRQFSNSRSEMNVSTLELGDSALYLCASSSEPGTGLVTFGSGTRLTVV.

This clone was picked up one time. The chain has TRBV27 and TRBJ1-1; possible D gene TRBD1, 5 bases. Per the germline V gene, CDR1 is MNHEY and CDR2 is SMNVEV (reference sequence). The ends were cut back, 5 bases at V and 5 bases at J, with 18 bases in the middle. This CDR3 has 15 amino acids. The CDR3 spells CASSPRTTGRTEAFF. The CDR3 DNA reads as TGTGCCAGCAGTCCGCGGACAACCGGCCGGACTGAAGCTTTCTTT.

The rearrangement joins TRBV9 to TRBJ2-1; 9 bases match TRBD2. Germline V gene data show CDR1 as SGDLS and CDR2 as YYNGEE. This CDR3 spans 15 amino acids. The ends lost 2 bases at V and 6 bases at J; junction bases unmatched: 6. The DNA of the CDR3 is TGTGCCAGCAGCGTTCCCGGGACTAGCATCAATGAGCAGTTCTTC. Translating gives CASSVPGTSINEQFF.

The chain's CDR3 is CASSNGRTNEKLFF. The CDR3 DNA reads TGTGCCAGCAGCAATGGACGGACTAATGAAAAACTGTTTTTT. The gene calls are TRBV9 and TRBJ1-4; no reliable D call. V lost 4 bases and J 2 bases, leaving 9 bases between the germline ends. This CDR3 has 14 amino acids. Germline V gene data show CDR1 as SGDLS and CDR2 as YYNGEE. Filled out from reference TRBV9 and TRBJ1-4, the complete variable domain reads DSGVTQTPKHLITATGQRVTLRCSPRSGDLSVYWYQQSLDQGLQFLIQYYNGEERAKGNILERFSAQQFPDLHSELNLSSLELGDSALYFCASSNGRTNEKLFFGSGTQLSVL.

The chain uses TRBV6-1 and TRBJ2-7, with TRBD2 matching 9 bases. In germline, CDR1 is MNHNS, CDR2 SASEGT. Losses at the gene ends were 1 base for V and 2 bases for J; bases not matched to a gene: 3. The CDR3 consists of 15 residues. As DNA, the CDR3 is TGTGCCAGCAGTGAAGAACTAGCGGGCGCCTACGAGCAGTACTTC. Translating it yields CASSEELAGAYEQYF.

This clone was counted between two and nine times. The V call is TRBV7-9, the J call TRBJ1-2; no clear D. Trimming removed 5 bases at V and 4 bases at J, with 11 bases between. The CDR3 extends over 13 amino acids. CDR1 and CDR2 from the germline V gene are SEHNR and FQNEAQ (reference sequence). The CDR3 DNA reads as TGTGCCAGCAGCCGGCGTGTCCTCTATGGCTACACCTTC. Amino acid sequence: CASSRRVLYGYTF.

The chain has TRBV6-1 and TRBJ2-3, with D hard to call. Germline CDR1 reads MNHNS; CDR2 reads SASEGT. V shed 0 bases and J shed 2 bases, with 12 bases lying between them. The CDR3 totals 16 residues. The CDR3 DNA is TGTGCCAGCAGTGAAGCAAACAGTTATTACACAGATACGCAGTATTTT. Its protein product is CASSEANSYYTDTQYF.

This clone was seen more than once but under ten times. V is TRBV15 and J is TRBJ2-6, with 7 bases fitting TRBD2. Germline V gene data show CDR1 as LNHNV and CDR2 as YYDKDF (reference sequence). CDR3 length: 15 residues. Trimming took 5 bases from V and 2 from J; bases not matched to a gene: 3. The CDR3: CATSLGGTGANVLTF. CDR3 nucleotides: TGTGCCACCAGCTTGGGGGGGACTGGGGCCAACGTCCTGACTTTC.

V and J are TRBV7-7 and TRBJ2-5; 10 nucleotides align to TRBD2. The CDR3 has 14 residues. Germline CDR1 SSHAT, CDR2 FNYEAQ (reference sequence). CDR3 sequence (DNA): TGTGCTAGCTCCCCAGCGGGGGGGGCAGAGACCCAGTACTTC. Encoded protein: CASSPAGGAETQYF.